The clone carrying this T cell receptor (beta chain) occurred once. A read error may explain this, as a much larger clone is one base away. Other DNA sequences of this sample code for an identical CDR3. Clones were read by immunoSEQ multiplex PCR, and TCRdb kept only the in-frame ones, dropping some. The sample consists of over 850,000 clones, around three quarters of them appearing once. This sample is part of a study of shared clonotypes between healthy human individuals. On the study more broadly: There were three CD4 naive, three CD4 memory, two CD8 naive and one CD8 memory plates per donor.

V was shortened by 2 bases and J by 2 bases, with 9 bases between the two germline ends. This CDR3 contains 14 residues. The germline V gene has CDR1 SGHVS and CDR2 FQNEAQ. The chain employs TRBV7-8 and TRBJ1-1; D unclear. Sequencing used memory CD4+ T cells from PBMCs. Subset noted: CD45RA-negative fraction. The source is a man aged 18 to 29 in good health. Some clones in this sample may be carry-over from other donors' samples. For the CDR3, the DNA is TGTGCCAGCAGCTTATTGGACGGAAACACTGAAGCTTTCTTT. Translation gives CASSLLDGNTEAFF.